What follows are 3 T cell receptor beta chains derived from one specimen sequenced in a study of sequential checkpoint blockade in melanoma. Generated by immunoSEQ multiplex PCR, the TCRdb table keeps only in-frame clones and is missing some. The table lists roughly 20,000 clones, around 80% of them singletons. The treatment: randomized to nivolumab then ipilimumab (arm A) or the reverse (arm B). The material sequenced was CD8+ T cells sorted from blood (inferred from file names), taken from a patient given nivolumab and ipilimumab in sequence. These receptors all come from a human donor with melanoma.

This clone came up once. The chain has TRBV9 and TRBJ2-1; 8 nucleotides line up with TRBD2. In germline, CDR1 is SGDLS, CDR2 YYNGEE. CDR3 length equals 16 residues. The V segment lost 1 base and the J segment 3 bases; nucleotides outside the gene matches: 6. The chain's CDR3 is CASSVFGSGVYNEQFF. CDR3 nucleotides: TGTGCCAGCAGCGTATTTGGTAGCGGGGTCTACAATGAGCAGTTCTTC.

The chain couples TRBV27 to TRBJ2-7; possibly TRBD1 for D (5 bases). Trimming left V 3 bases short and J 3 bases short, with 12 bases between. The CDR3 is made up of 14 amino acids. CDR1 is MNHEY and CDR2 is SMNVEV in the germline V gene (reference sequence). The CDR3 protein is CASSLTQGYYEQYF. The CDR3 coding sequence is TGTGCCAGCAGTTTGACTCAGGGTTACTACGAGCAGTACTTC.

The rearrangement uses TRBV7-2 and TRBJ2-4; perhaps TRBD1 as D (5 bases). The CDR3 totals 17 residues. Trimming pared 3 bases from V and 5 bases from J, leaving 20 bases between. From germline, CDR1 is SGHTA and CDR2 FQGNSA. DNA for the CDR3: TGTGCCAGCAGCTTCAAGTCCGTGGGGCTAACCCAAAACATTCAGTACTTC. Protein: CASSFKSVGLTQNIQYF.